This TCR beta chain stems from a study of blood T cell repertoires in COVID-19. Study background: The United States, Italy and Spain provided the acute and convalescent COVID-19 samples. In each case, the material was cDNA or gDNA derived from T cells, B-cell-depleted T cells, or PBMCs.

Trimming cost V 0 bases and J 5 bases, with 9 bases left between them. The CDR3 is made up of 15 amino acids. CDR1 and CDR2 (germline): SGHRS, YFSETQ. Original data processing: From reference gene primer amplification, estimates of nucleated cell counts were derived. Generated by immunoSEQ multiplex PCR, the TCRdb table keeps only in-frame clones and is missing some. V and J calls plus clone size are reproduced from that table; the DNA served to infer D and trimming. The table lists around 100,000 clones, about 90% of them singletons. The receptor's source is a man in his forties or fifties with acute or convalescent COVID-19. The chain carries TRBV5-1 and TRBJ1-6; possible D gene TRBD1, 6 bases. Material: peripheral blood. The CDR3 sequence: CASSLAGVDNSPLHF. CDR3 nucleotide sequence: TGCGCCAGCAGCTTGGCAGGGGTAGATAATTCACCCCTCCACTTT.